These 5 T cell receptor beta chains share one sample of origin, sequenced in a study of T cells in Graves' hyperthyroidism and ophthalmopathy. Researchers took RNA transcripts and amplified the TCR beta CDR3 regions from them. When the TCR CDR3 underwent first-round RT-PCR, the HTBI primer set was used. TCRdb recomputed calls from the multiplex PCR reads with MiXCR, one row per CDR3 protein. The table lists roughly 600,000 distinct CDR3 sequences, roughly 15% of them singletons, with roughly an eighth in the top ten. The specimen was blood. The origin of the receptors is a woman between 50 and 59 years old with Graves' ophthalmopathy.

The chain has TRBV29-1 and TRBJ2-2; D is perhaps TRBD2 (5 bases). The CDR3 is made up of 14 amino acids. Germline loops: CDR1 SQVTM, CDR2 ANQGSEA. Deletions cut 4 bases from V and 0 bases from J, with 9 bases between. The CDR3 region has the DNA TGCAGCGTTGCCCGGGAAGCGAACACCGGGGAGCTGTTTTTT. Protein sequence: CSVAREANTGELFF.

V usage is TRBV29-1 and J usage is TRBJ2-7; D might be TRBD1 or TRBD2, each matching 5 bases. V shed 4 bases and J shed 2 bases, with 12 bases lying between them. Per the germline V gene, CDR1 is SQVTM and CDR2 is ANQGSEA. The CDR3 totals 13 residues. The CDR3 region has the DNA TGCAGCGTTGCCCGAGGGGCTCCCTACGAGCAGTACTTC. This encodes CSVARGAPYEQYF.

On this clonotype: This may come from a read error, since a much larger clone is one base off. V gene TRBV27 combines with J gene TRBJ2-1, with 9 nucleotides matching TRBD2. The J call is in doubt because the DNA end fits TRBJ2-7 better. CDR3 length: 13 amino acids. Germline loops: CDR1 MNHEY, CDR2 SMNVEV (reference sequence). The CDR3, as DNA: TGTGCCAGCAGGCGGGAGGGATACAATGAGCAGTACTTC. Residues: CASRREGYNEQYF.

This clonotype was seen more than once but under ten times. An end of the junction does not agree with germline; a read error may underlie this. The V and J genes are TRBV18 and TRBJ2-7; D may be TRBD2 (6 bases). The length of the CDR3 is 13 residues. The germline gives CDR1 KGHSH, CDR2 LQKENI. CDR3 DNA: TGTGCCGGCTCACGCGACCGGGGGTACGAGCAGTACTTC. Translating it yields CAGSRDRGYEQYF.

The rearrangement links TRBV11-3 to TRBJ2-1, with TRBD2 identical over 9 bases. Per germline, CDR1 SGHNT and CDR2 YENEEA. V shed 11 bases, J shed 0 bases, and the junction held 11 bases outside the gene matches. The CDR3 runs to 16 residues. The CDR3 protein is CASGGREGPSYNEQFF. The CDR3 DNA reads TGTGCCTCCGGTGGGCGGGAGGGCCCCTCCTACAATGAGCAGTTCTTC.